The source of this TCR beta chain is a study of response to subunit inactivated influenza vaccine. Germline lookup yields CDR1 SGHTA and CDR2 FQGNSA. Trimming pared 3 bases from V and 2 bases from J, leaving 11 bases between. This CDR3 region has 15 residues. TCRdb used MiXCR to reprocess the RT-PCR reads, holding one entry per CDR3 protein. This repertoire shows 600,000 to 850,000 distinct CDR3 sequences, 14% found once; its top ten account for about 7.4%. In its sample, this clonotype was seen a few times. Its antigen is still unknown. Findings and limits, study-wide: Few additional T cells are recruited per seasonal influenza vaccination, authors suggested.

This sample comprised PBMCs from blood, obtained approximately 15 days before vaccination. The rearrangement joins TRBV7-2 to TRBJ2-1, with D maybe TRBD1 (6 bases). The TCR sequence derives from a man over 45 who received an inactivated influenza vaccine. CDR3 DNA: TGTGCCAGCAGCTTGGGCAGGGGTGCCTACAATGAGCAGTTCTTC. Translation gives CASSLGRGAYNEQFF.